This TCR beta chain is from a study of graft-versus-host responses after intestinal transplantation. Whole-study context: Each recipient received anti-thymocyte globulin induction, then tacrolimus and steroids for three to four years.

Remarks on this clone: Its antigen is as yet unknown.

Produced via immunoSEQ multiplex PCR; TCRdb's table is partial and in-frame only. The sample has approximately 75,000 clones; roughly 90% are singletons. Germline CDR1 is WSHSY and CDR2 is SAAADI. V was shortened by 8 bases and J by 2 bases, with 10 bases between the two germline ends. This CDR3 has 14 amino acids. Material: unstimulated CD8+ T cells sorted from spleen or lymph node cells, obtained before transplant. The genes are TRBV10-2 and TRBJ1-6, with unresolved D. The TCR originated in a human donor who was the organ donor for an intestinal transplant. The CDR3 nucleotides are TGCGCCAGCGTGCGGGAGACCTATAATTCACCCCTCCACTTT. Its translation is CASVRETYNSPLHF.